These T cell receptor beta chains were read from a single sample in a study of shared clonotypes between healthy human individuals. The protocol was immunoSEQ multiplex PCR, while the TCRdb copy is restricted to in-frame clones and leaves out a portion. The repertoire holds just over 2,000,000 clones, with roughly 94% as singletons. Sample: naive CD4+ T cells sorted from blood. The source is a man between 18 and 29 years old in good health. The CDR3 runs from the conserved cysteine through the conserved F or W. Fields, in order: clone size, V gene, D gene, J gene, CDR3 DNA, CDR3 protein. The D gene is left open where the match is weak. Expanded clones get a size class; other rows say once, few or many, or leave the size out.

>NA|TRBV2|TRBD2|TRBJ2-7
TGTGCCAGCAGCACTAGCGGGGGGCAGAGCTACGAGCAGTACTTC
CASSTSGGQSYEQYF
>once|TRBV25-1|TRBD1|TRBJ1-4
TGTGCCAGCAGTGCTCAACAGGGGTTTGGAGAAAAACTGTTTTTT
CASSAQQGFGEKLFF
>NA|TRBV7-8|TRBD1|TRBJ2-7
TGTGCCAGCAGCTTACTTATAAGGACAGGGGACGAGCAGTACTTC
CASSLLIRTGDEQYF
>once|TRBV11-2|TRBD1|TRBJ2-7
TGTGCCAGCAGCTTGACCGGGACAGGGGTTGGCGAGCAGTACTTC
CASSLTGTGVGEQYF
>once|TRBV5-6|TRBD2|TRBJ2-1
TGTGCCAGCAGCTCCAGACTAGCGGGTTTAAAAAATGAGCAGTTCTTC
CASSSRLAGLKNEQFF
>NA|TRBV4-3|NA|TRBJ2-1
TGCGCCAGCAGCCAAGATAGTACAGGCTCCTACAATGAGCAGTTCTTC
CASSQDSTGSYNEQFF
>NA|TRBV6-1|TRBD1|TRBJ1-4
TGTGCCAGCAGGGACAGGTCCACTGGTAATGAAAAACTGTTTTTT
CASRDRSTGNEKLFF
>NA|TRBV7-2|NA|TRBJ1-6
TGTGCCAGCAGCTCCCGGGCTATTAATTCACCCCTCCACTTT
CASSSRAINSPLHF
>NA|TRBV2|NA|TRBJ1-5
TGTGCCAGTCGACTGGATCTGACCGGGCCCCAGCATTTT
CASRLDLTGPQHF
>NA|TRBV6-5|TRBD2|TRBJ2-3
TGTGCCAGCAGTTACTCGAAGCGGGAGGTAGATACGCAGTATTTT
CASSYSKREVDTQYF
>NA|TRBV10-3|TRBD2|TRBJ2-5
TGTGCCATCAGTGAGTGGGGCCAAGCGGGGGAGACCCAGTACTTC
CAISEWGQAGETQYF
>NA|TRBV7-2|NA|TRBJ1-5
TGTGCCAGCAGCTTAGTAGGGACCCATCAGCCCCAGCATTTT
CASSLVGTHQPQHF
>NA|TRBV6-6|NA|TRBJ1-1
TGTGCCAGCAGTTGGTGGGCAGCGAACACTGAAGCTTTCTTT
CASSWWAANTEAFF
>NA|TRBV2|NA|TRBJ2-3
TGTGCCAGCAGGTTAGATACGCAGTATTTT
CASRLDTQYF
>NA|TRBV30|NA|TRBJ1-1
TGTGCCTGGACTCTAACCGCGGACACTGAAGCTTTCTTT
CAWTLTADTEAFF
>NA|TRBV15|TRBD2|TRBJ2-7
TGTGCCACCAGCAGAGCCCTAGCGGGAGGGGCCGAGCAGTACTTC
CATSRALAGGAEQYF
>NA|TRBV25-1|TRBD1|TRBJ2-5
TGTGCCAGCAGCCCACTACAGGGGAAGGAGACCCAGTACTTC
CASSPLQGKETQYF
>once|TRBV6-5|NA|TRBJ2-7
TGTGCCAGCAGTTACGGGGGACGGAGATACGAGCAGTACTTC
CASSYGGRRYEQYF
>NA|TRBV5-1|NA|TRBJ1-4
TGCGCCAGCAGCCAGGGGAATCGAGATGAAAAACTGTTTTTT
CASSQGNRDEKLFF
>NA|TRBV6-5|NA|TRBJ1-4
TGTGCCAGCAGCCGCGGGAGGGGCAGCGAAAAACTGTTTTTT
CASSRGRGSEKLFF
>NA|TRBV9|NA|TRBJ2-6
TGTGCCAGCAGCGTAGTTGGTGGGTTCAGCTCTGGGGCCAACGTCCTGACTTTC
CASSVVGGFSSGANVLTF
>NA|TRBV2|NA|TRBJ2-4
TGTGCCAGCAGTGACAGGGGAAGGGTTCAGTACTTC
CASSDRGRVQYF
>NA|TRBV6-6|NA|TRBJ1-1
TGTGCCAGCAGTTACTTGGGGGGAAACACTGAAGCTTTCTTT
CASSYLGGNTEAFF
>NA|TRBV20-1|NA|TRBJ2-4
TGCAGTGCGGGGACCCAAAACATTCAGTACTTC
CSAGTQNIQYF
>NA|TRBV7-2|TRBD2|TRBJ2-3
TGTGCCAGCAGCTTATTGGGGGGACTAGCGGACGCTACGCAGTATTTT
CASSLLGGLADATQYF
>few|TRBV29-1|NA|TRBJ1-2
TGCAGCGTGCTGACAGGCGGTGGGAGGGGCTACACCTTC
CSVLTGGGRGYTF
>NA|TRBV6-5|TRBD2|TRBJ2-1
TGTGCCAGCAGTCGAGCGGGGCCCAATGAGCAGTTCTTC
CASSRAGPNEQFF
>NA|TRBV18|NA|TRBJ1-5
TGTGCCAGCTCACCACGACCAGGGAGTCAGCCCCAGCATTTT
CASSPRPGSQPQHF
>NA|TRBV27|TRBD1|TRBJ2-7
TGTGCCAGCAGTCCGGATAACAGGGGCCATTACGAGCAGTACTTC
CASSPDNRGHYEQYF
>NA|TRBV7-9|NA|TRBJ1-1
TGTGCCAGCAGCTTAATGGGCGGTTTGAACACTGAAGCTTTCTTT
CASSLMGGLNTEAFF
>NA|TRBV5-1|TRBD1|TRBJ2-7
TGCGCCAGCAGCCCGGACAGGGTAAGCTCCTACGAGCAGTACTTC
CASSPDRVSSYEQYF
>NA|TRBV7-2|TRBD2|TRBJ2-7
TGTGCCAGCAGCTTCGGACTAGCGGGAGCCCGCGGCCACGAGCAGTACTTC
CASSFGLAGARGHEQYF
>NA|TRBV19|NA|TRBJ1-5
TGTGCCAGCAGCTTAGACGCGGCAGAGAATCAGCCCCAGCATTTT
CASSLDAAENQPQHF
>NA|TRBV7-9|TRBD1|TRBJ2-7
TGTGCCAGCAGGCCTATCTTACAGGGGGCTCACTACGAGCAGTACTTC
CASRPILQGAHYEQYF
>NA|TRBV15|TRBD1|TRBJ1-3
TGTGCCACCAGCAGGACGTCAGGAGGGGGCGATGGAAACACCATATATTTT
CATSRTSGGGDGNTIYF
>NA|TRBV30|NA|TRBJ2-1
TGTGCCTGGAGTCCCAGGGAGAATGAGCAGTTCTTC
CAWSPRENEQFF
>NA|TRBV25-1|TRBD2|TRBJ2-7
TGTGCCAGCAATCCCGGGACTAGCCCCTACGAGCAGTACTTC
CASNPGTSPYEQYF
>NA|TRBV19|NA|TRBJ1-1
TGTGCCAGTAGAGAACAGGGAGGTCAAGCTTTCTTT
CASREQGGQAFF
>NA|TRBV5-5|NA|TRBJ2-3
TGTGCCAGCAGCTTTCCGGTCGGGGCGGGAGATACGCAGTATTTT
CASSFPVGAGDTQYF
>NA|TRBV7-2|TRBD2|TRBJ2-7
TGTGCCAGCAGCTCTGTCGTCGGGGGAGGGCCAGAGCAGTACTTC
CASSSVVGGGPEQYF
>NA|TRBV19|NA|TRBJ1-1
TGTGCCAGTAGCGCCCTGTCAACAGCGGGCCGGGCTTTCTTT
CASSALSTAGRAFF